The clone carrying this T cell receptor (beta chain) has only a few counts. Its target is not known. Each CDR3 protein gets one entry after TCRdb re-called the 5' RACE reads with MiXCR. The sample lists about 190,000 distinct CDR3 sequences, around 17% occurring once. This specimen comes from a study of T-cell memory formation after mild COVID-19. Whole-study context: TCR clusters mostly belonged to single donors.

Study-level results: Prior to infection, memory already included some responding clones, suggesting cross-reactive memory joined. Clones contracting over day 15 to 85 were CD4/CD8 balanced, with later expanders leaning CD4+. SARS-CoV-2 specificity was not confirmed for second-wave clones peaking on day 37.

Sequenced material: PBMCs or a T cell subset sorted from them (not recorded which). The receptor's source is an adult woman who had mild COVID-19 (a few samples of this study predate the infection). Cell type and time point are not known.

CDR3: CAWGPGREQGGSRSSYNEQFF. In DNA, the CDR3 is TGTGCCTGGGGCCCGGGCAGAGAGCAGGGTGGGAGCCGCAGCTCCTACAATGAGCAGTTCTTC. This chain joins TRBV30 and TRBJ2-1; D possibly uses TRBD1 or TRBD2 (5 bases each). This CDR3 spans 21 amino acids. The V end lost 5 bases, the J end lost 0 bases, and 32 bases lay between the germline ends. Germline assignment: CDR1 GTSNPN and CDR2 SVGIG (reference sequence).